What follows describes a single T cell receptor (beta chain). Which antigen it targets is not known. No much larger clonotype is one base removed from it; base qualities were not supplied. This sample was included in a study of radiation and T cells in renal cell carcinoma (dated by TCRdb to between 2020 and 2021). In the study overall: In total, 50 to 60 samples, comprising roughly 25 tumors and approximately 27 peripheral blood samples, were subjected to TCR beta sequencing. Across all 50 or so samples, 4,016,671 unique CDR3 nucleotide sequences, encoding 2.5 million to 3 million unique CDR3 amino acid sequences, were identified. The last blood draw happened 4 weeks after radiation, timed to coincide with nephrectomy.

Here is what the overall study found, with its caveats: Tracking of blood repertoire dynamics stopped at less than 5 weeks after treatment, with no follow-up past that point. An increase in top tumor clonotypes in blood was observed from baseline to 2 weeks post-radiation, followed by contraction by 4 weeks, which was taken to suggest transient expansion of tumor-resident clones. Because no pretreatment tumor biopsies were available, whether clonotypes were present in the tumor at baseline could not be determined. Effects of radiation dose or scheduling on the TCR repertoire could not be addressed with the single-armed trial design.

TCR beta libraries were generated from genomic DNA with the immunoSEQ kit, following the manufacturer's recommendations. To prepare the libraries, a first multiplex PCR with proprietary primers was run, followed by a second PCR that added unique barcodes, and a bead cleanup was done after each round. Each sample batch included a kit-provided positive control reaction and a negative control reaction. The final libraries underwent checking on an Agilent 4200 TapeStation D1000 ScreenTape, volumetric pooling, and quantification by qPCR. An Illumina NextSeq500 fitted with a MidOutput 150-cycle cartridge performed the sequencing, running 156 Read1 cycles and 15 Index1 cycles with the kit's custom primers. The pooled library was loaded at roughly 1 pM, and approximately 19% PhiX control was spiked in. On the study's bioinformatics: Vendor-processed data were analyzed in R, and a clonotype was defined as all T cells sharing the same CDR3 nucleotide sequence. In the clone abundance analyses, frequencies were normalized to the 10,000 most abundant clones in each sample. Public T cell clones, which averaged fewer than five per sample, were removed prior to analysis. An abundance difference of at least 32-fold between compartments was the criterion for calling clonotypes tumor-enriched or baseline blood-enriched. A beta-binomial differential abundance model was applied to find clonotypes that expanded or contracted between blood time points. Similarity between tumor and blood repertoires was quantified using the Baroni-Urbani and Buser coefficient, and groups were compared with two-tailed Wilcoxon tests in R. Here the immuneACCESS table is served through TCRdb, limited to in-frame sequences with V and J called. Missing clones are a known gap in these copies; in checked studies unresolved V genes cover under half, and the rest lacks a known reason. The V and J calls and the clone size are those of that table, but D and trimming were determined from the DNA. The sample table holds around 77,000 clones, of which around four fifths were seen once. Together, the top ten hold about 2.5% of the sample.

The time point label corresponds to: blood 4 weeks post-SBRT, at nephrectomy. The treatment or condition label corresponds to: 15 Gy SBRT to primary tumor, nephrectomy 4 weeks later. The samples were obtained from a clinical trial, where primary renal cell carcinomas were treated with 15 Gy stereotactic body radiation therapy and then removed by nephrectomy 4 weeks afterward. To follow tumor-enriched clonotypes, peripheral blood was collected serially from radiation-treated patients at baseline and again at 2 weeks and 4 weeks after SBRT. All patients had renal cell carcinoma with clear cell pathology. Genomic DNA for TCR sequencing was prepared using the QIAamp DNA Blood Mini Kit (Qiagen). Only samples passing all quality control checks were included in the analyses. Sequences SGHDT (CDR1) and YYEEEE (CDR2) are obtained from the germline V gene. The CDR3, cysteine through phenylalanine, is 17 amino acids long. The only DNA kept is the CDR3, 51 bases in frame from the first base. Trimming removed 4 bases from V and 2 bases from J, leaving 19 bases between the germline ends.

The rearrangement joined TRBV5-6 to TRBJ1-5, with a weak D call of TRBD1 (5 bases match). The sample consisted of blood, taken from a patient whose treatment included radiotherapy and nephrectomy. The clonotype was recovered from a woman aged 55-75 years with renal cell carcinoma. The bases read TGTGCCAGCAGCCCACCTACGGGGGGGAACGGCAATCAGCCCCAGCATTTT. Its protein reads: CASSPPTGGNGNQPQHF.